This TCR beta chain was sequenced for a study of OX40 agonist ivuxolimab in advanced cancers. For the study in its entirety: Ivuxolimab, which targeted the costimulatory receptor OX40 (CD134), was an agonistic, fully human IgG2 monoclonal antibody. Prior anti-PD-1, anti-PD-L1 or anti-CTLA-4 therapy was permitted, and checkpoint inhibitors had been received by roughly 42% of dose-escalation patients. In the dose-escalation cohort, 75% to 85% of patients were male, and the mean age was approximately 60 years with a range of roughly 20 to 80. Among the roughly 52 dose-escalation patients, approximately 20 had hepatocellular carcinoma, about 15 melanoma, 9 renal cell carcinoma and 9 head and neck cancer. Intravenous ivuxolimab was administered to patients every 2 weeks at six dose levels: 0.01, 0.1, 0.3, 1.5, 3 and 10 mg/kg. Three dose-escalation patients achieved partial responses, one with hepatocellular carcinoma and two with cutaneous melanoma. The point of sequencing TCRbeta in the periphery was to test whether ivuxolimab changed TCR sequence diversity and drove clonal T-cell expansion. The monotherapy dose-escalation portion (N of about 49 patients) of the phase I ivuxolimab trial is reported in the paper. Study-wide findings and limitations: Which antigens the clonally expanded peripheral T cells were specific for was not determined. After ivuxolimab, CD8+ T cells had more expanded clones than CD4+ T cells on average. Low levels of normalized T-cell clonal expansion were also shown by some nonresponding patients. At doses of 0.1 to 3.0 mg/kg, clonal expansion of both CD4+ and CD8+ T cells in blood was seen between baseline and week 6. Partial responders in the 0.1-3.0 mg/kg groups had among the lowest normalized peripheral clonal expansion, especially among CD8+ T cells.

The trial excluded patients who had a history of autoimmune disease or who were on systemic immunosuppression. Peripheral blood for TCR sequencing was drawn from every dose cohort at baseline, at cycle 4 day 1 and at cycle 7 day 1. Samples came from an open-label, multicenter, first-in-human phase I dose-escalation trial of ivuxolimab. Adults with locally advanced or metastatic melanoma, renal cell, hepatocellular, or head and neck squamous cell carcinoma were enrolled in the trial. Before TCR sequencing, CD4+ T cells and CD8+ T cells from peripheral blood were sorted into separate populations. Counted from cysteine to phenylalanine, this CDR3 has 13 amino acids. Solely the CDR3 DNA is kept, with 39 bases framed from the first base. CDR1 and CDR2 (SQVTM, ANQGSEA) derive from the germline V gene. V loses 4 bases at its end and J loses 3 bases; junction bases beyond the gene matches: 5. Note on this clone: Its recognized antigen is unknown. No quality values exist for individual bases; no much larger clone is one base distant.

Genomic DNA was extracted from sorted cells for sequencing of the TCRbeta CDR3 region. The immunoSEQ Assay was used to sequence the TCRbeta CDR3 regions. Sourced from immuneACCESS, this table was stored by TCRdb with only in-frame sequences that have V and J called. A share of the clones is absent; for the studies checked, an unresolved V gene accounts for under half, and the remainder has no known explanation. Here the sample has tens of thousands of clones; 65% to 90% occur a single time. More than 0.95% of the sample is taken by the ten largest. Here the chain combines TRBV29-1 and TRBJ2-7; 8 of the junction bases match TRBD1. The source of this sequence is an adult with an advanced solid tumor such as melanoma, head and neck, liver or kidney cancer. The sample in question was CD4+ or CD8+ T cells sorted from blood, obtained in a trial of the OX40 agonist ivuxolimab. The base sequence is TGCAGCGTTGGTCAGGGGGCCGGCTACGAGCAGTACTTC. This is translated as CSVGQGAGYEQYF.